This T cell receptor beta chain was sequenced during a study of T-cell reconstitution after alpha-beta-depleted transplantation in children. The TCRbeta library was prepared with unique molecular identifiers. TCRdb independently ran MiXCR on the PCR reads; one entry per CDR3 protein. The sample shows roughly 400,000 distinct CDR3 sequences, around 20% of them seen only once. CDR1 is SGHDT and CDR2 is YYEEEE in the germline V gene. The CDR3 loop spans 14 amino acids. The V end lost 4 bases, the J end lost 6 bases, and 16 bases lay between the germline ends. This sequence was found in a human donor who donated a stem cell graft to a child with acute myeloid leukemia. Source: PBMCs from the stem cell graft donor, taken from the stem cell graft. The V and J genes are TRBV5-6 and TRBJ1-1; no firm D call. CDR3 region: CASSPFARGAEAFF. CDR3 nucleotide sequence: TGTGCCAGCAGCCCGTTTGCTCGCGGCGCTGAAGCTTTCTTT.